This TCR beta chain was identified during a study of T cell changes during pregnancy in multiple sclerosis. TCRdb's table, derived via immunoSEQ multiplex PCR, lists solely in-frame clones and lacks some. The repertoire holds roughly 63,000 clones, about 90% seen once, with approximately 2.3% in the top ten. CDR1 and CDR2 (germline): SGHAT, FQDESV (reference sequence). With 6 bases clipped from V and 5 bases from J, the junction kept 15 bases outside the gene matches. The CDR3 has 16 amino acids. This clonotype was sampled from a female donor in good health, enrolled as a control in a pregnancy study. The material sequenced was peripheral blood, taken in the second trimester of pregnancy. The rearrangement uses TRBV11-1 and TRBJ2-5; 7 positions agree with TRBD2. In nucleotides, the CDR3 is TGTGCCAGCAGTGGTTGGCGGGAGAGGGCGTATGAGACCCAGTACTTC. Amino acid sequence: CASSGWRERAYETQYF.